One sample yielded the 21 T cell receptor beta chains listed below, sequenced in a study of neoadjuvant anti-PD-1 for oral cavity cancer. Assay: immunoSEQ multiplex PCR; the TCRdb copy retains only in-frame clones and omits some. Among 65,000 to 95,000 clones listed, 84% were seen once. Sequenced here: PBMCs, sampled before nivolumab (anti-PD-1) treatment. Every receptor here comes from a person aged 40-85 years with oral cavity squamous cell carcinoma.

The chain has TRBV30 and TRBJ2-1, with no clear D. This CDR3 contains 13 residues. Germline V CDR1 and CDR2: GTSNPN, SVGIG (reference sequence). V shed 0 bases and J shed 4 bases, with 7 bases lying between them. The CDR3 DNA sequence: TGTGCCTGGAGTGTTAACAGATACAATGAGCAGTTCTTC. It is translated as CAWSVNRYNEQFF. Full variable domain (outside the CDR3, taken from reference TRBV30 and TRBJ2-1): SQTIHQWPATLVQPVGSPLSLECTVEGTSNPNLYWYRQAAGRGLQLLFYSVGIGQISSEVPQNLSASRPQDRQFILSSKKLLLSDSGFYLCAWSVNRYNEQFFGPGTRLTVL.

V and J are TRBV14 and TRBJ2-7; TRBD1 agrees at 9 bases. Germline CDR1 and CDR2: SGHDN and FVKESK. The CDR3 totals 13 residues. The trim removed 5 bases at V and 6 bases at J, leaving 5 bases unmatched. The CDR3 coding sequence is TGTGCCAGCAGCTACAGGGGGCCCCCCGAGCAGTACTTC. It codes for CASSYRGPPEQYF.

The rearrangement joins TRBV29-1 to TRBJ1-5, with D uncertain. Per germline, CDR1 SQVTM and CDR2 ANQGSEA. This CDR3 spans 14 amino acids. V was pared by 4 bases and J by 4 bases, with 14 bases between. In DNA form, the CDR3 reads TGCAGCGTTGCGGTCCCGAGGTGGAATCAGCCCCAGCATTTT. The encoded protein is CSVAVPRWNQPQHF.

The V call is TRBV6-6, the J call TRBJ2-1; tentative D call: TRBD1 (5 bases). This CDR3 comprises 16 residues. Trimming took 5 bases from V and 1 from J, leaving 15 bases between them. CDR1 is MNHNY, CDR2 SVGAGI, per germline (reference sequence). CDR3 nucleotides: TGTGCCAGCAGTCCCACGCTGACAGTATCCTACAATGAGCAGTTCTTC. Translation: CASSPTLTVSYNEQFF.

V is TRBV5-1 and J is TRBJ2-7, with D perhaps being TRBD1 or TRBD2 (5 bases each). V was shortened by 2 bases and J by 1 base, with 10 bases between the two germline ends. Germline values: CDR1 SGHRS, CDR2 YFSETQ. The CDR3 consists of 14 residues. In DNA form, the CDR3 reads TGCGCCAGCAGCTTCCGGGACGGATCCTACGAGCAGTACTTC. Protein: CASSFRDGSYEQYF.

The chain uses TRBV29-1 and TRBJ2-4; D gene ambiguous. The V and J ends lost 5 bases and 3 bases respectively, with 5 bases between them. The CDR3 spans 11 residues. Germline CDR1 reads SQVTM; CDR2 reads ANQGSEA. CDR3 nucleotides: TGCAGCGTTACGGACAAAAACATTCAGTACTTC. It specifies CSVTDKNIQYF.

This clone was recorded a few times. The sample holds other DNA sequences that translate to the same CDR3. This sequence joins TRBV14 and TRBJ2-1, with TRBD2 matching 7 bases. The CDR3 has 16 amino acids. Germline V gene sequence: CDR1 SGHDN, CDR2 FVKESK. V gave up 3 bases and J gave up 1 base; unmatched junction bases: 6. CDR3 nucleotide sequence: TGTGCCAGCAGCCAGGGGAGCGGGATATCCTACAATGAGCAGTTCTTC. Translation gives CASSQGSGISYNEQFF.

J is TRBJ1-1 and V is TRBV5-4; D perhaps matches TRBD1 (5 bases). Germline CDR1 SGHNT, CDR2 YYREEE (reference sequence). This CDR3 region has 15 residues. Trimming removed 3 bases at V and 0 bases at J, with 12 bases between. The CDR3: CASSWGRSMNTEAFF. CDR3 coding DNA: TGTGCCAGCAGCTGGGGACGGTCAATGAACACTGAAGCTTTCTTT.

V and J are TRBV9 and TRBJ2-2; D call uncertain. Trimming took 3 bases from V and 4 from J, leaving 10 bases between them. Germline values: CDR1 SGDLS, CDR2 YYNGEE. CDR3 length equals 14 residues. The CDR3 here is CASSEAGTTGELFF. The CDR3 region has the DNA TGTGCCAGCAGCGAAGCAGGAACCACCGGGGAGCTGTTTTTT.

CDR3 nucleotides: TGTGCCATCAGTACCCGGGACAGGGGGCCGAATACGCAGTATTTT. Translating it yields CAISTRDRGPNTQYF. The chain carries TRBV10-3 and TRBJ2-3; the match to TRBD1 covers 12 bases. Unmatched junction bases numbered 7, after V lost 5 bases and J lost 7 bases. The CDR3 is made up of 15 amino acids. Germline V CDR1 and CDR2: ENHRY, SYGVKD.

A single count supports this clone. The chain recombines TRBV2 with TRBJ2-7; TRBD1 aligns across 9 bases. With V trimmed by 10 bases and J by 3 bases, 7 bases remained unmatched. Germline V gene sequence: CDR1 SNHLY, CDR2 FYNNEI. The CDR3 is 13 amino acids. Here the CDR3 DNA reads TGTGCCATCGGGACAGGGACGAACTACGAGCAGTACTTC. Translating it yields CAIGTGTNYEQYF. Supplemented by reference TRBV2 and TRBJ2-7, the full variable domain reads EPEVTQTPSHQVTQMGQEVILRCVPISNHLYFYWYRQILGQKVEFLVSFYNNEISEKSEIFDDQFSVERPDGSNFTLKIRSTKLEDSAMYFCAIGTGTNYEQYFGPGTRLTVT.

This rearrangement joins TRBV6-6 to TRBJ1-3; unclear D gene. In germline, CDR1 is MNHNY, CDR2 SVGAGI (reference sequence). V lost 5 bases to trimming and J lost 4 bases, with 6 bases between them. The CDR3 length is 12 residues. The CDR3 protein is CASSRNGNTIYF. The DNA for the CDR3 is TGTGCCAGCAGTAGAAACGGAAACACCATATATTTT.

This chain uses TRBV30 with TRBJ2-1; D not certain. Germline values: CDR1 GTSNPN, CDR2 SVGIG (reference sequence). CDR3 length: 17 residues. Trimming left V 2 bases short and J 0 bases short, with 17 bases between. CDR3 sequence (DNA): TGTGCCTGGAGTCGATCCCGGAGTGGAAGCTCCTACAATGAGCAGTTCTTC. Protein product: CAWSRSRSGSSYNEQFF. Variable domain in full (rest from reference TRBV30 and TRBJ2-1): SQTIHQWPATLVQPVGSPLSLECTVEGTSNPNLYWYRQAAGRGLQLLFYSVGIGQISSEVPQNLSASRPQDRQFILSSKKLLLSDSGFYLCAWSRSRSGSSYNEQFFGPGTRLTVL.

The chain joins TRBV2 to TRBJ2-2; 7 nucleotides align to TRBD2. CDR1 and CDR2 from the germline V gene are SNHLY and FYNNEI. Germline trimming cut 6 bases from V and 6 bases from J; bases unmatched to any gene: 7. The CDR3 covers 14 residues. The CDR3 here is CASRAGDAAGELFF. The CDR3 DNA reads as TGTGCCAGCAGGGCGGGGGACGCGGCCGGGGAGCTGTTTTTT.

There are a few counts of this clone. The CDR3 loop reads CASSVGNRGQGFGYTF. For the CDR3, the DNA is TGTGCCAGCAGCGTGGGGAACAGGGGGCAGGGTTTCGGCTACACCTTC. The V call is TRBV5-6, the J call TRBJ1-2; 9 bases map to TRBD1. Germline values: CDR1 SGHDT, CDR2 YYEEEE. Trimming took 4 bases from V and 8 from J; bases not matched to a gene: 15. The CDR3 is made up of 16 amino acids.

CDR3 loop: CASSRTTVNTEAFF. Here the CDR3 DNA reads TGTGCCAGCAGCCGGACGACGGTGAACACTGAAGCTTTCTTT. V usage is TRBV7-9 and J usage is TRBJ1-1; D call uncertain. V was clipped by 5 bases and J by 0 bases, with 10 bases between them. The CDR3 is 14 residues long. From germline, CDR1 is SEHNR and CDR2 FQNEAQ (reference sequence).

V and J are TRBV27 and TRBJ2-2, with a possible D match to TRBD2 (5 bases). V was shortened by 4 bases and J by 1 base, with 13 bases between the two germline ends. CDR3 length: 16 amino acids. CDR1 is MNHEY, CDR2 SMNVEV, per germline (reference sequence). The CDR3 here is CASSSRGLENTGELFF. For the CDR3, the DNA is TGTGCCAGCAGTTCTCGAGGACTGGAGAACACCGGGGAGCTGTTTTTT.

V gene TRBV6-5 combines with J gene TRBJ2-1, with a possible D match to TRBD1 (6 bases). CDR3 length equals 14 residues. Germline V gene data show CDR1 as MNHEY and CDR2 as SVGAGI. V was clipped by 9 bases and J by 5 bases, with 17 bases between them. CDR3 amino acids: CASSLLGTNNEQFF. DNA of the CDR3: TGTGCCAGTTCTCTGCTCGGGACAAACAATGAGCAGTTCTTC.

The chain uses TRBV4-1 and TRBJ1-2; D gene unclear. Germline V lookup: CDR1 MGHRA, CDR2 YSYEKL. Trimming took off 4 bases at V and 2 bases at J, with 11 bases between the two ends. The CDR3 extends over 14 amino acids. The CDR3 here is CASSLAVGNYGYTF. The CDR3 DNA is TGCGCCAGCAGCCTTGCGGTAGGGAACTATGGCTACACCTTC.

The chain uses TRBV10-1 and TRBJ1-1; D unresolved. Germline V lookup: CDR1 WNHNN, CDR2 SYGVQD (reference sequence). The CDR3 is 13 amino acids. V shed 8 bases and J shed 5 bases, with 15 bases lying between them. CDR3 amino acids: CASRSTLETEAFF. DNA of the CDR3: TGCGCCAGCCGTTCGACACTCGAGACTGAAGCTTTCTTT.

The chain has TRBV30 and TRBJ2-7, with 8 bases aligning to TRBD1. The CDR3 runs to 12 residues. V dropped 5 bases and J dropped 4; count of bases not matched to a gene: 4. Germline CDR1 GTSNPN, CDR2 SVGIG (reference sequence). The CDR3 reads CAWGTGGYEQYF. The CDR3 nucleotides are TGTGCCTGGGGAACAGGGGGATACGAGCAGTACTTC.